The 16 T cell receptor beta chains in this list originate from one sample, sequenced in a study of PD-1 blockade in classical Hodgkin lymphoma. TCRdb's copy holds only in-frame clones and misses some; the assay was immunoSEQ multiplex PCR. The sample holds approximately 160,000 clones, 78% seen once. All patients relapsed after autologous stem cell transplantation, and brentuximab vedotin exposure varied. Specimen: peripheral blood mononuclear cells (PBMCs), collected before the second cycle of nivolumab. These receptors were taken from a human donor with classical Hodgkin lymphoma.

The chain combines TRBV6-5 with TRBJ1-5; D uncertain. This CDR3 comprises 13 residues. V was trimmed by 2 bases and J by 4 bases, leaving 6 bases between them. Germline assignment: CDR1 MNHEY and CDR2 SVGAGI. CDR3 DNA: TGTGCCAGCAGTTACGACCAGAATCAGCCCCAGCATTTT. This encodes CASSYDQNQPQHF.

The chain carries TRBV28 and TRBJ1-5; no clear D. The CDR3 contains 15 residues. V was cut by 5 bases and J by 6 bases, with 17 bases left in between. Germline CDR1 MDHEN, CDR2 SYDVKM. CDR3 residues: CASSTPSWRAQPQHF. The CDR3 bases are TGTGCCAGCAGTACCCCCTCCTGGCGGGCTCAGCCCCAGCATTTT.

Only one count was recorded for this clone. The chain combines TRBV7-3 with TRBJ2-5; D is possibly TRBD1 (5 bases). V lost 1 base to trimming and J lost 5 bases, with 17 bases between them. The CDR3 covers 16 residues. CDR1 and CDR2 from the germline V gene are SGHTA and FQGTGA. The CDR3 loop is CASSLMGRVSMETQYF. DNA of the CDR3: TGTGCCAGCAGCTTAATGGGCAGGGTCAGCATGGAGACCCAGTACTTC.

V usage is TRBV9 and J usage is TRBJ1-5; no definite D call. Germline V gene data show CDR1 as SGDLS and CDR2 as YYNGEE. V was pared by 3 bases and J by 0 bases, with 13 bases between. This CDR3 is built from 16 residues. The CDR3 is CASSANSDYSNQPQHF. CDR3 nucleotides: TGTGCCAGCAGCGCCAACAGTGACTATAGCAATCAGCCCCAGCATTTT.

This chain uses TRBV11-3 with TRBJ2-7; 7 bases are a match to TRBD1. From germline, CDR1 is SGHNT and CDR2 YENEEA. V dropped 4 bases and J dropped 7; count of bases not matched to a gene: 7. This CDR3 contains 13 residues. DNA of the CDR3: TGTGCCAGCAGCTCCGGGACAGCTGGGGAGCAGTACTTC. Protein sequence: CASSSGTAGEQYF.

The chain has TRBV6-4 and TRBJ2-1; 9 nucleotides align to TRBD2. Germline lookup yields CDR1 MRHNA and CDR2 SNTAGT. The CDR3 loop spans 15 amino acids. Unmatched junction bases numbered 7, after V lost 6 bases and J lost 4 bases. The DNA for the CDR3 is TGTGCCAGCAGCCAGCGGGGGGCTCTTTACAATGAGCAGTTCTTC. Protein product: CASSQRGALYNEQFF.

The chain joins TRBV5-1 to TRBJ1-2; D unresolved. The CDR3 consists of 13 residues. The V and J ends lost 0 bases and 2 bases respectively, with 5 bases between them. Germline V lookup: CDR1 SGHRS, CDR2 YFSETQ. The CDR3 DNA reads as TGCGCCAGCAGCTTGGACATCAACTATGGCTACACCTTC. Protein product: CASSLDINYGYTF.

The CDR3 is CASSQDLGASGNTIYF. The DNA for the CDR3 is TGCGCCAGCAGCCAAGATTTGGGGGCGTCTGGAAACACCATATATTTT. The rearrangement uses TRBV4-3 and TRBJ1-3, with D possibly being TRBD1 (6 bases). The CDR3 totals 16 residues. Trimming took off 0 bases at V and 1 base at J, with 10 bases between the two ends. Germline lookup yields CDR1 LGHNA and CDR2 YSLEER.

The chain links TRBV28 to TRBJ2-7, with unresolved D. The germline V gene encodes CDR1 MDHEN and CDR2 SYDVKM. Trimming took off 8 bases at V and 4 bases at J, with 9 bases between the two ends. The CDR3 is 11 residues long. CDR3 residues: CASALRYEQYF. CDR3 coding DNA: TGTGCCAGCGCCCTAAGATACGAGCAGTACTTC.

This clone showed up just a few times. The chain joins TRBV7-9 to TRBJ2-7, with unresolved D. The CDR3 spans 13 residues. Germline V CDR1 and CDR2: SEHNR, FQNEAQ (reference sequence). Deletions cut 3 bases from V and 3 bases from J, with 9 bases between. CDR3 bases: TGTGCCAGCAGCTTGGAGAGGCGCTACGAGCAGTACTTC. This translates into CASSLERRYEQYF.

This chain links TRBV2 with TRBJ2-5; no reliable D call. CDR1 is SNHLY, CDR2 FYNNEI, per germline. This CDR3 has 13 residues. The ends were cut back, 3 bases at V and 5 bases at J, with 10 bases in the middle. DNA of the CDR3: TGTGCCAGCAGTGAGGAGACCCTCGAGACCCAGTACTTC. As protein: CASSEETLETQYF.

There are a few counts of this clone. The chain couples TRBV2 to TRBJ2-3; 10 positions agree with TRBD2. J lost 5 bases, V lost 6 bases, and 5 bases had no gene match. CDR1 is SNHLY and CDR2 is FYNNEI in the germline V gene. The CDR3 sequence is 14 residues long. CDR3 in DNA: TGTGCCAGCAGGGGAGCGGGGGGGCAAGATACGCAGTATTTT. Translated: CASRGAGGQDTQYF.

This clone was recorded a few times. V is TRBV5-1 and J is TRBJ2-5; TRBD2 matches at 16 bases. The germline V gene encodes CDR1 SGHRS and CDR2 YFSETQ. The junction had 5 bases not matched to a gene; V was cut back by 5 bases and J by 4 bases. CDR3 length: 16 residues. CDR3 sequence (DNA): TGCGCCAGCAGGGGGACTAGCGGGAGGGCCGGAGAGACCCAGTACTTC. Its translation is CASRGTSGRAGETQYF.

This chain joins TRBV10-2 and TRBJ2-1; possibly TRBD2 for D (5 bases). CDR1 and CDR2 (germline): WSHSY, SAAADI. V lost 6 bases, J lost 1 base, and 10 bases lay in between. The CDR3 runs 14 residues. CDR3 region: CASRNGESYNEQFF. In nucleotides, the CDR3 is TGCGCCAGCAGGAACGGGGAATCCTACAATGAGCAGTTCTTC.

The gene calls are TRBV18 and TRBJ1-5; 10 bases map to TRBD1. Germline CDR1 reads KGHSH; CDR2 reads LQKENI. CDR3 length: 16 amino acids. V lost 1 base and J lost 7; bases outside the gene matches: 7. CDR3 nucleotides: TGTGCCAGCTCACCACAAGGGACAGGGGCAGGACAGCCCCAGCATTTT. It specifies CASSPQGTGAGQPQHF.

This clone turned up a few times. V is TRBV6-6 and J is TRBJ1-3; no definite D call. V gave up 6 bases and J gave up 0 bases, with 15 bases separating them. The CDR3 loop spans 16 amino acids. CDR1 and CDR2 (germline): MNHNY, SVGAGI (reference sequence). In DNA form, the CDR3 reads TGTGCCAGCAGCCCCAGGTATTCGGACTCTGGAAACACCATATATTTT. Its translation: CASSPRYSDSGNTIYF.